One sample yielded the 32 T cell receptor beta chains listed below, sequenced in a study of blood T cell repertoires in COVID-19. TCRdb's copy holds only in-frame clones and misses some; the assay was immunoSEQ multiplex PCR. The sample comprises under 200,000 clones, approximately 88% of which are singletons, and 2.9% rests with the top ten. Material for sequencing was peripheral blood. All receptors come from a woman aged 60-75 years with acute or convalescent COVID-19.

J is TRBJ2-2 and V is TRBV6-2 or TRBV6-3; 11 positions match TRBD1. This CDR3 has 17 amino acids. Germline V gene data show CDR1 as MNHEY and CDR2 as SVGEGT. Trimming removed 5 bases from V and 3 bases from J; junction bases left unmatched: 8. This CDR3 is CASSTWDRGSDTGELFF. DNA for the CDR3: TGTGCCAGCAGTACCTGGGACAGGGGGTCGGACACCGGGGAGCTGTTTTTT.

V gene TRBV1 combines with J gene TRBJ2-1; the listed D gene, TRBD1, was not tested against the DNA. TRBV1 is reported as a pseudogene. This CDR3 has 15 residues. The CDR3 reads CTSSPRTATYNEQFF. As DNA, the CDR3 is TGCACCAGCAGCCCGCGGACAGCTACCTACAATGAGCAGTTCTTC.

The chain has TRBV7-4 and TRBJ1-3; no firm D call. CDR3 length: 18 amino acids. CDR1 is SGHVT, CDR2 SQSDAQ, per germline. V shed 2 bases and J shed 0 bases, with 17 bases lying between them. This CDR3 is CASSLPRTLHHSGNTIYF. CDR3 coding DNA: TGTGCCAGCAGCTTACCCCGAACTCTCCACCACTCTGGAAACACCATATATTTT.

In DNA, the CDR3 is TGTGCCAGCAGCATACTCCAGGGGGGTGGCTACACCTTC. Its translation: CASSILQGGGYTF. The chain couples TRBV28 to TRBJ1-2, with TRBD1 matching 7 bases. J lost 7 bases, V lost 6 bases, and 8 bases had no gene match. This CDR3 comprises 13 residues. CDR1 is MDHEN, CDR2 SYDVKM, per germline.

The chain joins TRBV5-6 to TRBJ1-5; TRBD1 matches at 7 bases. This CDR3 comprises 15 residues. J lost 2 bases, V lost 4 bases, and 6 bases had no gene match. Germline V gene sequence: CDR1 SGHDT, CDR2 YYEEEE. CDR3 nucleotide sequence: TGTGCCAGCAGCAGGGGACAGTTAGGCAATCAGCCCCAGCATTTT. This sequence encodes CASSRGQLGNQPQHF.

The chain links TRBV7-9 to TRBJ2-5; TRBD1 might be the D (5 bases). From germline, CDR1 is SEHNR and CDR2 FQNEAQ (reference sequence). V lost 6 bases to trimming and J lost 3 bases, with 20 bases between them. The CDR3 runs to 16 residues. CDR3 nucleotides: TGTGCCAGCAGTCCTATCCCTATCGACAGAAAAGAGACCCAGTACTTC. This gives the protein CASSPIPIDRKETQYF.

CDR3 amino acids: CSAIGTEAFF. CDR3 bases: TGCAGTGCTATCGGGACTGAAGCTTTCTTT. V and J are TRBV20-1 and TRBJ1-1; no clear D. V shed 4 bases and J shed 5 bases, with 5 bases lying between them. Per germline, CDR1 DFQATT and CDR2 SNEGSKA (reference sequence). The CDR3 has 10 amino acids.

The V gene is TRBV2, the J gene TRBJ1-6; TRBD1 agrees at 11 bases. This CDR3 has 16 amino acids. The germline V gene encodes CDR1 SNHLY and CDR2 FYNNEI. V shed 6 bases and J 4 bases; nucleotides not matched to a gene: 5. The CDR3 nucleotides read TGTGCCAGCAGGTGGACAGGGGGCACTTATAATTCACCCCTCCACTTT. It yields the protein CASRWTGGTYNSPLHF.

This rearrangement joins TRBV10-1 to TRBJ2-5; D not certain. The V and J ends lost 11 bases and 1 base respectively, with 17 bases between them. The CDR3 sequence is 14 residues long. CDR1 is WNHNN, CDR2 SYGVQD, per germline (reference sequence). The CDR3 sequence is CASSGSISQETQYF. CDR3 sequence (DNA): TGCGCCTCCTCAGGCAGCATCAGCCAAGAGACCCAGTACTTC.

The V gene is TRBV30, the J gene TRBJ1-2, with D possibly TRBD1 on 6 matching bases. Per germline, CDR1 GTSNPN and CDR2 SVGIG (reference sequence). This CDR3 has 14 amino acids. Trimming shortened V by 0 bases and J by 4 bases, and 12 bases separated the two germline ends. CDR3 coding DNA: TGTGCCTGGAGTGTATCAGGGGTCGGCTATGGCTACACCTTC. Its translation: CAWSVSGVGYGYTF.

The chain links TRBV6-5 to TRBJ2-7, with 8 bases that match TRBD1. The CDR3 has 15 amino acids. Germline V gene sequence: CDR1 MNHEY, CDR2 SVGAGI. V lost 5 bases and J lost 3; bases outside the gene matches: 9. The CDR3 loop is CASSHPDRGVYEQYF. The DNA for the CDR3 is TGTGCCAGCAGTCACCCCGACAGGGGAGTCTACGAGCAGTACTTC.

V is TRBV5-1 and J is TRBJ2-5; TRBD2 is a possible D gene (5 bases). Germline CDR1 reads SGHRS; CDR2 reads YFSETQ. The length of the CDR3 is 13 residues. The V end was cut by 4 bases, the J end by 5 bases, with 12 bases between. This CDR3 reads CASSRTQRETQYF. CDR3 bases: TGCGCCAGCAGCAGGACCCAGCGGGAGACCCAGTACTTC.

The chain carries TRBV6-2 or TRBV6-3 and TRBJ2-7, with 7 bases matching TRBD1. The germline CDR1 and CDR2 sequences are MNHEY and SVGEGT. This CDR3 comprises 16 residues. The V gene end was trimmed by 0 bases and the J gene end by 5 bases; junction bases not matched to a gene: 10. In DNA form, the CDR3 reads TGTGCCAGCAGTTACTCGAATTACAGGGGATCGGACGAGCAGTACTTC. This gives the protein CASSYSNYRGSDEQYF.

This chain links TRBV15 with TRBJ1-2; D uncertain. The CDR3 consists of 12 residues. Trimming removed 0 bases at V and 4 bases at J, with 3 bases between. Germline values: CDR1 LNHNV, CDR2 YYDKDF (reference sequence). This CDR3 is CATSRDSYGYTF. The CDR3 DNA reads as TGTGCCACCAGCAGAGACAGCTATGGCTACACCTTC.

This clone came up a few times. The chain recombines TRBV28 with TRBJ2-3; TRBD1 matches 8 bases. The CDR3 sequence is 19 residues long. V lost 3 bases and J lost 2; bases outside the gene matches: 16. Looked up from germline, CDR1 is MDHEN and CDR2 is SYDVKM. The CDR3 coding sequence is TGTGCCAGCAGTTTGGACCCTGGGGGGACAGGCCTGTTCACAGATACGCAGTATTTT. It specifies CASSLDPGGTGLFTDTQYF.

This clone came up once. The rearrangement joins TRBV21-1 to TRBJ2-7; the table gives TRBD1 as D, unverified against the DNA. TRBV21-1 is designated a pseudogene. This CDR3 is 17 amino acids long. CDR3 residues: CASSIPPPGQLLSEQYF. The DNA for the CDR3 is TGTGCCAGCAGCATTCCTCCCCCGGGACAGCTCCTCTCCGAGCAGTACTTC.

As for this clone: This same CDR3 is encoded by further DNA sequences in the sample. V and J are TRBV12-3 or TRBV12-4 and TRBJ1-5; 9 bases are shared with TRBD1. With 6 bases clipped from V and 4 bases from J, the junction kept 1 base outside the gene matches. The length of the CDR3 is 13 residues. The CDR3 here is CASSGQGNQPQHF. In nucleotides, the CDR3 is TGTGCCAGCAGCGGACAGGGGAATCAGCCCCAGCATTTT.

The genes are TRBV11-2 and TRBJ2-1; 11 bases are shared with TRBD2. V shed 3 bases and J 2 bases; nucleotides not matched to a gene: 9. This CDR3 has 18 residues. Germline loops: CDR1 SGHAT, CDR2 FQNNGV. CDR3 residues: CASSFTLLAGGTYNEQFF. CDR3 coding DNA: TGTGCCAGCAGCTTCACTCTTTTAGCGGGGGGGACCTACAATGAGCAGTTCTTC.

V is TRBV9 and J is TRBJ2-2; 7 nucleotides match TRBD1. The V gene end was trimmed by 0 bases and the J gene end by 5 bases; junction bases not matched to a gene: 13. CDR1 SGDLS and CDR2 YYNGEE come from the germline V gene. This CDR3 contains 18 residues. DNA for the CDR3: TGTGCCAGCAGCGTAGCTCGGTTAGGGGGCCTAGGGACCGGGGAGCTGTTTTTT. Translated: CASSVARLGGLGTGELFF.

This clone showed up just a few times. The chain employs TRBV9 and TRBJ2-1; TRBD2 aligns across 9 bases. The CDR3 totals 16 residues. J gave up 3 bases and V 0 bases, and 4 bases lay outside the gene matches. The germline V gene has CDR1 SGDLS and CDR2 YYNGEE. The DNA of the CDR3 is TGTGCCAGCAGCGTAGGGTCTAGCGGGGTCTACAATGAGCAGTTCTTC. It codes for CASSVGSSGVYNEQFF.

The rearrangement uses TRBV6-2 or TRBV6-3 and TRBJ2-7; TRBD2 is a possible D gene (6 bases). Trimming took 0 bases from V and 3 from J, leaving 6 bases between them. Germline lookup yields CDR1 MNHEY and CDR2 SVGEGT. This CDR3 is 13 amino acids long. The CDR3 DNA reads TGTGCCAGCAGTTACTCGGAGGGCTACGAGCAGTACTTC. Amino acid sequence: CASSYSEGYEQYF.

This chain uses TRBV15 with TRBJ1-1; D is undetermined. This CDR3 is built from 14 residues. Germline CDR1 LNHNV, CDR2 YYDKDF (reference sequence). With 0 bases removed from V and 6 bases from J, the gap between germline ends came to 11 bases. CDR3 nucleotide sequence: TGTGCCACCAGCAGAGATTGGGTGGGCGCTGAAGCTTTCTTT. Residues: CATSRDWVGAEAFF.

This chain links TRBV5-1 with TRBJ1-6; D is unclear. The V end lost 0 bases, the J end lost 0 bases, and 7 bases lay between the germline ends. Germline CDR1 and CDR2: SGHRS and YFSETQ. This CDR3 is 16 amino acids long. The CDR3 is CASSLGGSSYNSPLHF. The CDR3 nucleotides read TGCGCCAGCAGCTTGGGAGGGAGCTCCTATAATTCACCCCTCCACTTT.

The CDR3 sequence is CASRGTGPLEQYF. The CDR3 DNA follows: TGTGCCAGCAGGGGGACAGGGCCCTTGGAGCAGTACTTC. This sequence joins TRBV7-9 and TRBJ2-7; TRBD1 matches 9 bases. With 6 bases clipped from V and 7 bases from J, the junction kept 7 bases outside the gene matches. Germline lookup yields CDR1 SEHNR and CDR2 FQNEAQ (reference sequence). The CDR3 covers 13 residues.

This clone has only one observation. V usage is TRBV19 and J usage is TRBJ2-1; TRBD2 aligns across 11 bases. The CDR3 runs 16 residues. Per germline, CDR1 LNHDA and CDR2 SQIVND (reference sequence). Losses at the gene ends were 2 bases for V and 6 bases for J; bases not matched to a gene: 6. Here the CDR3 reads CASSIRLAGRSNEQFF. CDR3 in DNA: TGTGCCAGTAGTATAAGACTAGCGGGGAGAAGCAATGAGCAGTTCTTC.

The chain uses TRBV29-1 and TRBJ2-7; 8 bases fit TRBD1. The CDR3 is 14 amino acids. The junction had 2 bases not matched to a gene; V was cut back by 1 base and J by 0 bases. The germline gives CDR1 SQVTM, CDR2 ANQGSEA. CDR3 nucleotide sequence: TGCAGCGTTGAAGGCCAGGGGGCCTCCTACGAGCAGTACTTC. It is translated as CSVEGQGASYEQYF.

The rearrangement links TRBV6-5 to TRBJ2-1, with 7 bases aligning to TRBD2. Germline-derived CDR1 and CDR2 are MNHEY and SVGAGI. Trimming cost V 2 bases and J 8 bases; bases outside gene matches: 9. This CDR3 is 15 amino acids long. CDR3 bases: TGTGCCAGCAGTTACGACGGGGGGACCGGCGATGAGCAGTTCTTC. Translating it yields CASSYDGGTGDEQFF.

This chain connects TRBV28 to TRBJ2-2, with D possibly matching TRBD2 (6 bases). Trimming shortened V by 5 bases and J by 0 bases, and 13 bases separated the two germline ends. The germline V gene encodes CDR1 MDHEN and CDR2 SYDVKM. The CDR3 sequence is 16 residues long. The CDR3 loop is CASSPGLIANTGELFF. CDR3 coding DNA: TGTGCCAGCAGTCCGGGACTGATCGCGAACACCGGGGAGCTGTTTTTT.

The V and J genes are TRBV3-1 (or the pseudogene TRBV3-2) and TRBJ1-3; TRBD1 agrees at 7 bases. This CDR3 contains 15 residues. V shed 6 bases, J shed 5 bases, and the junction held 10 bases outside the gene matches. The germline CDR1 and CDR2 sequences are LGHDT and YNNKEL (reference sequence). The DNA of the CDR3 is TGTGCCAGCAGTGTCTTAGGGGGCCGGAGAAACACCATATATTTT. It is translated as CASSVLGGRRNTIYF.

This clone came up a few times. Here the CDR3 reads CASSSPGQGGEKLFF. DNA for the CDR3: TGTGCCAGCAGTTCTCCGGGACAGGGCGGTGAAAAACTGTTTTTT. This chain joins TRBV28 and TRBJ1-4, with TRBD1 identical over 9 bases. Germline V gene sequence: CDR1 MDHEN, CDR2 SYDVKM. After removal of 4 bases from V and 7 bases from J, the junction contained 7 bases not matched to a gene. CDR3 length: 15 amino acids.

The chain carries TRBV24-1 and TRBJ1-5; no definite D call. CDR1 is KGHDR and CDR2 is SFDVKD in the germline V gene. The CDR3 sequence is 14 residues long. The V and J ends lost 9 bases and 6 bases respectively, with 17 bases between them. The DNA for the CDR3 is TGTGCCACCCGAGGAGGCGCGGGGTCTCAGCCCCAGCATTTT. Translation gives CATRGGAGSQPQHF.

The chain couples TRBV6-5 to TRBJ2-5; tentative D call: TRBD2 (6 bases). The CDR3 extends over 15 amino acids. CDR1 is MNHEY and CDR2 is SVGAGI in the germline V gene. V was cut by 0 bases and J by 5 bases, with 13 bases left in between. The CDR3 here is CASSYSIRGSETQYF. As DNA, the CDR3 is TGTGCCAGCAGTTACTCGATTCGGGGGAGTGAGACCCAGTACTTC.